This entry concerns a single TCR beta chain. Its antigen is unidentified. PCR involved 60 Vbeta and 13 Jbeta primers. Here immunoSEQ multiplex PCR was the method, and the copy in TCRdb shows in-frame clones only, minus some. The data show about 80,000 clones, around 67% seen once. The CDR3 runs 17 residues. The ends were cut back, 8 bases at V and 7 bases at J, with 26 bases in the middle. Germline V gives CDR1 SNHLY, CDR2 FYNNEI. The data derive from a study of cytomegalovirus exposure and HLA in healthy donors. Study-wide results and limits: Highly shared variants forming one cluster were likely a sequencing artifact. Presence/absence comparisons presumed near-even sequencing depth among donors. Investigators reported about 160 TCR beta chains as tied to cytomegalovirus.

The sample consisted of PBMCs. The V call is TRBV2, the J call TRBJ1-4; no clear D gene. This TCR derives from a woman aged 50 to 60 in good health and CMV-seropositive. CDR3 in amino acids: CASCPPRWEGNGEKLFF. CDR3 DNA: TGTGCCAGCTGCCCGCCGCGGTGGGAGGGTAACGGTGAAAAACTGTTTTTT.